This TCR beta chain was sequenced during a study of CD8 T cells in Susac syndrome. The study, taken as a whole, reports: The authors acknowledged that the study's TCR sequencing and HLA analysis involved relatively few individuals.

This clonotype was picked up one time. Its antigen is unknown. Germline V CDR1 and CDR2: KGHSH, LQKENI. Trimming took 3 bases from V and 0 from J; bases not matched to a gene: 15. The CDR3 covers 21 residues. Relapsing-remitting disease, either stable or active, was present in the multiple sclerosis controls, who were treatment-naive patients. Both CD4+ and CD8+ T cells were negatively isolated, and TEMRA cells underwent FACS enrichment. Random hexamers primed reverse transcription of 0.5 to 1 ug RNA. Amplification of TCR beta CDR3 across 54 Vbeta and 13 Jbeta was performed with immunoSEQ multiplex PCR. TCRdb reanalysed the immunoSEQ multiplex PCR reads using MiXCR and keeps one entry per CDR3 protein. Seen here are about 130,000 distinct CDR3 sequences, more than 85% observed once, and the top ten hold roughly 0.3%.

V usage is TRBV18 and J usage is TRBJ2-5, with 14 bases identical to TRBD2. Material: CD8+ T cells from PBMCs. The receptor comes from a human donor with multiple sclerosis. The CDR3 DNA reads TGTGCCAGCTCACCCGAAGAAACCGGGACTAGCGGGAGACTGCACCAAGAGACCCAGTACTTC. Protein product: CASSPEETGTSGRLHQETQYF.